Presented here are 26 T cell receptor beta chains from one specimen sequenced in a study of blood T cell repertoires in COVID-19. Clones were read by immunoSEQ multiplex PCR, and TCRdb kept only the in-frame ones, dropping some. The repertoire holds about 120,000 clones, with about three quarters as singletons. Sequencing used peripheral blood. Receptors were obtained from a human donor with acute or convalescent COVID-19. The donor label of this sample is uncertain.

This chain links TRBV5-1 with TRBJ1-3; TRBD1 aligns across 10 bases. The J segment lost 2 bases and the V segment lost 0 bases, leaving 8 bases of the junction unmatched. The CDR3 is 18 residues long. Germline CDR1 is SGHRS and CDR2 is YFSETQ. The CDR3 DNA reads TGCGCCAGCAGCTTGGAGCCCGGGACAGGGGCGGCTGGAAACACCATATATTTT. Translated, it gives CASSLEPGTGAAGNTIYF.

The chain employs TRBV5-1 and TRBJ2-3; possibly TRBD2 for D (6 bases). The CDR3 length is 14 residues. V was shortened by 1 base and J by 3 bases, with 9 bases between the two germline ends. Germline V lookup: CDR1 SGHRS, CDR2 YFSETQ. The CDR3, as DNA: TGCGCCAGCAGCTTGACTAGCTCAACAGATACGCAGTATTTT. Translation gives CASSLTSSTDTQYF.

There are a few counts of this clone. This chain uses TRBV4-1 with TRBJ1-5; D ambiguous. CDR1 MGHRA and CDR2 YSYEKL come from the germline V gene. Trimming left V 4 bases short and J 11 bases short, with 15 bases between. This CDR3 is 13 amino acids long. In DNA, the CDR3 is TGCGCCAGCAGCCCGTACGGCCTCGGGGCCCAGCATTTT. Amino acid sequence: CASSPYGLGAQHF.

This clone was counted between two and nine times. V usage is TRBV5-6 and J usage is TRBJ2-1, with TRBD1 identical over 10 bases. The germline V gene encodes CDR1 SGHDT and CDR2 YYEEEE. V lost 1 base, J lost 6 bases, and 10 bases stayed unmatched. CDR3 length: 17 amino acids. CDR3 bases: TGTGCCAGCAGCTTGTCGACCGGGACAGGGGTCCTCAATGAGCAGTTCTTC. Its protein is CASSLSTGTGVLNEQFF.

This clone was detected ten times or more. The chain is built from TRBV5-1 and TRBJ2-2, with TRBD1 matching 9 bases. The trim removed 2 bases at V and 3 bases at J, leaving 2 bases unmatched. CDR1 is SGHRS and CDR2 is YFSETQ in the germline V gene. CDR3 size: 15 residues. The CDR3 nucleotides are TGCGCCAGCAGCTTTCGGACAGGGGACACCGGGGAGCTGTTTTTT. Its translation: CASSFRTGDTGELFF. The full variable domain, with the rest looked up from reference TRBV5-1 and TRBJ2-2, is KAGVTQTPRYLIKTRGQQVTLSCSPISGHRSVSWYQQTPGQGLQFLFEYFSETQRNKGNFPGRFSGRQFSNSRSEMNVSTLELGDSALYLCASSFRTGDTGELFFGEGSRLTVL.

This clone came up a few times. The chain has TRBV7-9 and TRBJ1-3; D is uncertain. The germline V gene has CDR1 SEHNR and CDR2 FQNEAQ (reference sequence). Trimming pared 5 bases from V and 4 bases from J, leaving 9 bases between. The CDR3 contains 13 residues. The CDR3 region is CASSPRLGNTIYF. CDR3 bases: TGTGCCAGCAGCCCCCGACTAGGAAACACCATATATTTT.

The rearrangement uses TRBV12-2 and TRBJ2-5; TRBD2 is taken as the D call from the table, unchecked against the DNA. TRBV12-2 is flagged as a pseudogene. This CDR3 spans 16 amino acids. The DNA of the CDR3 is TGTGCAAGTCGCTTAGGTCCTCGACTACCCCCCTGGACCCAGTACTTC. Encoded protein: CASRLGPRLPPWTQYF.

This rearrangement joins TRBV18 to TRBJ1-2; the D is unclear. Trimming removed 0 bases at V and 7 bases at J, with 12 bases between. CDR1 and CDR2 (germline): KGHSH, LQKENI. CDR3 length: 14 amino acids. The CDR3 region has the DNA TGTGCCAGCTCACCACCGTCCTCCCCCGGTGGCTACACCTTC. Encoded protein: CASSPPSSPGGYTF.

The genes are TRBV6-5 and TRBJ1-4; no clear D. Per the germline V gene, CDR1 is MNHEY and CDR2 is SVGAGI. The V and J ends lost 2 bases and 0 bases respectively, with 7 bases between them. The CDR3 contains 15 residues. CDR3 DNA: TGTGCCAGCAGTTACACACGGGCAACTAATGAAAAACTGTTTTTT. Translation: CASSYTRATNEKLFF.

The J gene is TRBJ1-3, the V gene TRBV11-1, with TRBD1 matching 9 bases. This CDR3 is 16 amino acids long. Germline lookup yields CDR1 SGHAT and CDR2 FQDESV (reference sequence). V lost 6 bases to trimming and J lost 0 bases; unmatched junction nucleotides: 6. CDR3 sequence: CASRTGQGLSGNTIYF. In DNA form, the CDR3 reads TGTGCCAGCAGAACGGGACAGGGACTCTCTGGAAACACCATATATTTT.

The CDR3 region is CASSERQGTYNSPLHF. CDR3 coding DNA: TGTGCCAGCAGTGAGCGACAGGGCACCTATAATTCACCCCTCCACTTT. The chain couples TRBV2 to TRBJ1-6; TRBD1 matches at 7 bases. The CDR3 contains 16 residues. The junction had 4 bases not matched to a gene; V was cut back by 3 bases and J by 2 bases. Germline V gene lookup returns CDR1 SNHLY and CDR2 FYNNEI.

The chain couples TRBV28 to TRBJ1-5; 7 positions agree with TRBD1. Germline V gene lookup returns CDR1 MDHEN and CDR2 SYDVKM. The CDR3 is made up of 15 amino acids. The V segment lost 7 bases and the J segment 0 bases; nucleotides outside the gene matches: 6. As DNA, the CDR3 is TGTGCCAGCAAAAACAGGGGTCATAGCAATCAGCCCCAGCATTTT. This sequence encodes CASKNRGHSNQPQHF. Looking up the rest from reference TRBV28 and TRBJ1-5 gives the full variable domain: DVKVTQSSRYLVKRTGEKVFLECVQDMDHENMFWYRQDPGLGLRLIYFSYDVKMKEKGDIPEGYSVSREKKERFSLILESASTNQTSMYLCASKNRGHSNQPQHFGDGTRLSIL.

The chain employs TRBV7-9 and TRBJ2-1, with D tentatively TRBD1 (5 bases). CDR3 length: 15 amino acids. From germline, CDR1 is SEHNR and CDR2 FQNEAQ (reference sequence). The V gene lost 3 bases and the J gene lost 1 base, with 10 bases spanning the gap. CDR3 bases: TGTGCCAGCAGCTTGTGGGGCGGATCCTACAATGAGCAGTTCTTC. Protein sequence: CASSLWGGSYNEQFF.

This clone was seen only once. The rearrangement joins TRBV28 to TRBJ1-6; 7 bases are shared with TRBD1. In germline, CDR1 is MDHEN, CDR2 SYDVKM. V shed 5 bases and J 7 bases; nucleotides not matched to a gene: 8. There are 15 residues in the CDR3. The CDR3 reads CASSRRGQGNSPLHF. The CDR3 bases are TGTGCCAGCAGTCGGAGGGGGCAAGGGAATTCACCCCTCCACTTT.

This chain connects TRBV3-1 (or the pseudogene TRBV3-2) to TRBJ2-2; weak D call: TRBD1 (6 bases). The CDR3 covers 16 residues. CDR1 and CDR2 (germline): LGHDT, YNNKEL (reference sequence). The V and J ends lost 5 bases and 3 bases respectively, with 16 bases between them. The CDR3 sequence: CASSLRQARDTGELFF. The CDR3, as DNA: TGTGCCAGCAGCTTAAGACAGGCGCGGGACACCGGGGAGCTGTTTTTT.

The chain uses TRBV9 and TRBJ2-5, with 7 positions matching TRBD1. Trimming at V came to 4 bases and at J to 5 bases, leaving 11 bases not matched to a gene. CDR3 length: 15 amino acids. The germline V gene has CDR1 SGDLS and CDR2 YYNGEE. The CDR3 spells CASSPGTDLGETQYF. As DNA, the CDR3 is TGTGCCAGCAGCCCGGGGACAGACCTAGGGGAGACCCAGTACTTC.

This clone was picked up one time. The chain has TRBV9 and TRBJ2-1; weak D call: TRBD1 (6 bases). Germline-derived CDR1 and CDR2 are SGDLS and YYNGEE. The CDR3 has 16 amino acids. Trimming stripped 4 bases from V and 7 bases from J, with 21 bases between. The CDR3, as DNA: TGTGCCAGCAGCCCATCCAGGGGAATGGGGCGAAATGAGCAGTTCTTC. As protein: CASSPSRGMGRNEQFF.

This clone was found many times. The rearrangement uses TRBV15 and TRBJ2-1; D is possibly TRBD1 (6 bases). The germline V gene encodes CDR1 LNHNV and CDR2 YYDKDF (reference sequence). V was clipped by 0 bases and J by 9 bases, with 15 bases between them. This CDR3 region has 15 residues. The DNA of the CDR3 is TGTGCCACCAGCAGAGATAGGGCAGGGGACGGTGAGCAGTTCTTC. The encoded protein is CATSRDRAGDGEQFF.

The CDR3 sequence: CASSWLGGPREQKNTEAFF. Here the CDR3 DNA reads TGCGCCAGCAGCTGGTTGGGGGGGCCCCGCGAACAGAAGAACACTGAAGCTTTCTTT. The J gene is TRBJ1-1, the V gene TRBV5-1; TRBD1 might be the D (6 bases). The germline gives CDR1 SGHRS, CDR2 YFSETQ. The CDR3 has 19 residues. Trimming cost V 3 bases and J 1 base, with 25 bases left between them.

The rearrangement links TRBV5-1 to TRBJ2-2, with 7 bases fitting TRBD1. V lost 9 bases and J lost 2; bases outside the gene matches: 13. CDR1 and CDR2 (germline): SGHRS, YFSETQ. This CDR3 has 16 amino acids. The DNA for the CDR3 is TGCGCCACCGCTAACGACAGGGCCTTAAACACCGGGGAGCTGTTTTTT. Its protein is CATANDRALNTGELFF.

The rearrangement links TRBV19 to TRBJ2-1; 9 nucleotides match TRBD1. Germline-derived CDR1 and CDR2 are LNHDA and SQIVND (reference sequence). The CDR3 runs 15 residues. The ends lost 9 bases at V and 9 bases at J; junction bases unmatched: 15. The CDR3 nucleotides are TGTGCCAGCCAATCCTGGGACAGGGAGGATAGTGAGCAGTTCTTC. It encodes CASQSWDREDSEQFF.

The CDR3 region is CASSQAREADTQYF. The CDR3, as DNA: TGTGCCAGCAGCCAAGCGAGGGAAGCAGATACGCAGTATTTT. This sequence joins TRBV4-2 and TRBJ2-3, with D perhaps matching TRBD2 (5 bases). V was shortened by 1 base and J by 4 bases, with 9 bases between the two germline ends. Germline assignment: CDR1 LGHNA and CDR2 YNFKEQ. This CDR3 region has 14 residues.

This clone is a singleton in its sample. CDR3 region: CASSSTGDGYTF. The CDR3 DNA sequence: TGTGCCAGCAGCTCGACAGGGGATGGCTACACCTTC. The chain recombines TRBV7-6 with TRBJ1-2, with 8 bases that match TRBD1. Looked up from germline, CDR1 is SGHVS and CDR2 is FNYEAQ. J gave up 6 bases and V 4 bases, and 1 base lay outside the gene matches. This CDR3 spans 12 amino acids.

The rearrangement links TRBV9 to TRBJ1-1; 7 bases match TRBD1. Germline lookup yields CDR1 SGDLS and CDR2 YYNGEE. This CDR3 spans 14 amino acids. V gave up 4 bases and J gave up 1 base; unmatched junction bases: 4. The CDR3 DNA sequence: TGTGCCAGCAGCTCAAGACAGGGGAACACTGAAGCTTTCTTT. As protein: CASSSRQGNTEAFF. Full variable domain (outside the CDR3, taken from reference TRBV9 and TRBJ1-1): DSGVTQTPKHLITATGQRVTLRCSPRSGDLSVYWYQQSLDQGLQFLIQYYNGEERAKGNILERFSAQQFPDLHSELNLSSLELGDSALYFCASSSRQGNTEAFFGQGTRLTVV.

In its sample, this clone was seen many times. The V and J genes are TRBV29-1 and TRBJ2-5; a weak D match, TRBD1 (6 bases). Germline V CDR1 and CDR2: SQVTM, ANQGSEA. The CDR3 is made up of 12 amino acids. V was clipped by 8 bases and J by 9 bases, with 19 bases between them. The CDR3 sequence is CSQKNQGMAQYF. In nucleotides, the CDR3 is TGCAGCCAGAAGAATCAGGGGATGGCCCAGTACTTC.

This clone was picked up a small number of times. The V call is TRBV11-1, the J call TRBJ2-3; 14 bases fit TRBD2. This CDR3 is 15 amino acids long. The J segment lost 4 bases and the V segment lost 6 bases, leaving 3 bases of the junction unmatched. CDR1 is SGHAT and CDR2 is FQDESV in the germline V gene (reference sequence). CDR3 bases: TGTGCCAGCAGACGGACTAGCGGGGGGTCAGATACGCAGTATTTT. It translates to CASRRTSGGSDTQYF.